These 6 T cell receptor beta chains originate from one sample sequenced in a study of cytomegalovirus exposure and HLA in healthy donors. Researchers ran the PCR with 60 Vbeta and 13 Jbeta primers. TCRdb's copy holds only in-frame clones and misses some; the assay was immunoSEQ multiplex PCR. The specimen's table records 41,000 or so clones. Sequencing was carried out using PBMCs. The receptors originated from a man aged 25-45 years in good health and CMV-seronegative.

The CDR3, as DNA: TGTGCCAGCAGTACACCCGACAAGAACTACGAGCAGTACTTC. This translates into CASSTPDKNYEQYF. V usage is TRBV2 and J usage is TRBJ2-7; unclear D gene. V was trimmed by 5 bases and J by 3 bases, leaving 14 bases between them. This CDR3 is built from 14 residues. In germline, CDR1 is SNHLY, CDR2 FYNNEI.

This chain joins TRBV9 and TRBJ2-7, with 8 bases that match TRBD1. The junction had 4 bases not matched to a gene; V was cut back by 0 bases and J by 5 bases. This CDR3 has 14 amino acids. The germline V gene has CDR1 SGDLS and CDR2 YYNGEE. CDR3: CASSVGQGLHEQYF. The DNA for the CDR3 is TGTGCCAGCAGCGTAGGACAGGGGTTGCACGAGCAGTACTTC. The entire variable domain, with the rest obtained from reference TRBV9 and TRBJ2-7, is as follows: DSGVTQTPKHLITATGQRVTLRCSPRSGDLSVYWYQQSLDQGLQFLIQYYNGEERAKGNILERFSAQQFPDLHSELNLSSLELGDSALYFCASSVGQGLHEQYFGPGTRLTVT.

The CDR3 protein is CASSPPGLAGGKNEQFF. CDR3 in DNA: TGTGCCAGCAGTCCCCCGGGACTAGCGGGAGGTAAAAATGAGCAGTTCTTC. J is TRBJ2-1 and V is TRBV7-9; 15 bases are shared with TRBD2. The CDR3 has 17 residues. V was clipped by 6 bases and J by 7 bases; unmatched bases: 10. The germline V gene encodes CDR1 SEHNR and CDR2 FQNEAQ (reference sequence).

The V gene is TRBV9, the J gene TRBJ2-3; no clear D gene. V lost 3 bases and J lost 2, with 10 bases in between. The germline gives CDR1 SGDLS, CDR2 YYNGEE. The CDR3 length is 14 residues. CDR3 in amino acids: CASSASPPTDTQYF. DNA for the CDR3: TGTGCCAGCAGCGCGAGTCCCCCCACAGATACGCAGTATTTT. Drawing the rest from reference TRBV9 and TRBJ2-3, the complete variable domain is DSGVTQTPKHLITATGQRVTLRCSPRSGDLSVYWYQQSLDQGLQFLIQYYNGEERAKGNILERFSAQQFPDLHSELNLSSLELGDSALYFCASSASPPTDTQYFGPGTRLTVL.

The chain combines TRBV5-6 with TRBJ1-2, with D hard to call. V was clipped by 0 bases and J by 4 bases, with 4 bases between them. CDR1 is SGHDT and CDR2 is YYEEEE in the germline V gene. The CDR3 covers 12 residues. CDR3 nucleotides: TGTGCCAGCAGCTTGGCCAGCTATGGCTACACCTTC. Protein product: CASSLASYGYTF. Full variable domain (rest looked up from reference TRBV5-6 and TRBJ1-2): DAGVTQSPTHLIKTRGQQVTLRCSPKSGHDTVSWYQQALGQGPQFIFQYYEEEERQRGNFPDRFSGHQFPNYSSELNVNALLLGDSALYLCASSLASYGYTFGSGTRLTVV.

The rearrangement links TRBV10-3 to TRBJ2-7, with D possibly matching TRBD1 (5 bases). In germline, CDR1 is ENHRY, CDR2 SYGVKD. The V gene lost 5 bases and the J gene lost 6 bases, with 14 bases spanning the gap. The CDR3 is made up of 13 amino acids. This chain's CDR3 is CAISPQELGEQYF. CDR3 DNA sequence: TGTGCCATCAGTCCACAGGAACTTGGCGAGCAGTACTTC.